The 27 T cell receptor beta chains below all came from one sample that was sequenced in a study of T-cell reconstitution after alpha-beta-depleted transplantation in children. A library of TCRbeta sequences, prepared with unique molecular identifiers, was generated. From the PCR reads, TCRdb called clonotypes with MiXCR, one entry per CDR3 protein. Altogether roughly 490,000 distinct CDR3 sequences are present, about an eighth being singletons, with the ten largest covering around 15%. Material: PBMCs, mostly from graft donor cells, obtained 180 days after TCRalphabeta/CD19-depleted stem cell transplant. Receptor source: a female patient aged 2-15 years who had a stem cell transplant for aplastic anemia, so the T cells may come from the graft donor.

In this sample, this clonotype turned up many times. The chain recombines TRBV12-3 or TRBV12-4 with TRBJ1-5, with 11 bases lining up with TRBD1. The J segment lost 8 bases and the V segment lost 5 bases, leaving 8 bases of the junction unmatched. The CDR3 has 15 amino acids. CDR3 DNA sequence: TGTGCCAGCAGTCCCGGACAGGGGGCGAGGGAGCCCCAGCATTTT. As protein: CASSPGQGAREPQHF.

This clonotype has a count of ten or more. The chain combines TRBV12-3 or TRBV12-4 with TRBJ2-1; 9 bases map to TRBD2. V lost 5 bases, J lost 5 bases, and 7 bases stayed unmatched. The CDR3 has 15 residues. Written as DNA, the CDR3 is TGTGCCAGCAGTAGAGCGACTAGCGGTAACAATGAGCAGTTCTTC. It encodes CASSRATSGNNEQFF.

The sample holds many counts of this clonotype. This sequence joins TRBV29-1 and TRBJ2-1; D is ambiguous. CDR3 size: 17 residues. V was clipped by 7 bases and J by 0 bases, with 22 bases between them. Germline assignment: CDR1 SQVTM and CDR2 ANQGSEA. In DNA, the CDR3 is TGCAGCGCCCCGGGCCCAAATTCCGATAGCTCCTACAATGAGCAGTTCTTC. Translation gives CSAPGPNSDSSYNEQFF.

The chain uses TRBV4-3 and TRBJ2-5; 8 bases align to TRBD1. This CDR3 has 15 residues. V lost 3 bases, J lost 7 bases, and 10 bases stayed unmatched. In germline, CDR1 is LGHNA, CDR2 YSLEER. CDR3 nucleotides: TGCGCCAGCAGCCAGGACAGGGTTTCCGCAGGGACCCAGTACTTC. Translated, it gives CASSQDRVSAGTQYF.

V and J are TRBV28 and TRBJ2-7; D possibly corresponds to TRBD1 (5 bases). The CDR3 is made up of 15 amino acids. The V gene's germline CDR1 is MDHEN and CDR2 SYDVKM. V shed 3 bases and J shed 2 bases, with 14 bases lying between them. In DNA form, the CDR3 reads TGTGCCAGCAGTTTTCGACGACAGACCCCCTACGAGCAGTACTTC. It encodes CASSFRRQTPYEQYF.

This chain uses TRBV12-3 or TRBV12-4 with TRBJ1-5; possibly TRBD1 for D (6 bases). V lost 1 base and J 5 bases, leaving 12 bases between the germline ends. The CDR3 has 15 amino acids. The CDR3 nucleotides read TGTGCCAGCAGTTTAGACACAGGGTTCCATCAGCCCCAGCATTTT. Translation gives CASSLDTGFHQPQHF.

This clonotype is a singleton in its sample. The chain combines TRBV9 with TRBJ2-2; D not certain. Trimming pared 0 bases from V and 3 bases from J, leaving 9 bases between. The germline V gene encodes CDR1 SGDLS and CDR2 YYNGEE. This CDR3 comprises 15 residues. DNA of the CDR3: TGTGCCAGCAGCGTAGGCGCCTTCTACACCGGGGAGCTGTTTTTT. Translating it yields CASSVGAFYTGELFF.

This chain connects TRBV11-2 to TRBJ2-7; 15 bases fit TRBD2. Trimming cost V 4 bases and J 6 bases; bases outside gene matches: 10. The CDR3 sequence is 17 residues long. Germline CDR1 SGHAT, CDR2 FQNNGV. The DNA of the CDR3 is TGTGCCAGCAGCTATAAGGGGACTAGCGGGGGGACTGGCGAGCAGTACTTC. This codes for CASSYKGTSGGTGEQYF. Filled out from reference TRBV11-2 and TRBJ2-7, the complete variable domain reads EAGVAQSPRYKIIEKRQSVAFWCNPISGHATLYWYQQILGQGPKLLIQFQNNGVVDDSQLPKDRFSAERLKGVDSTLKIQPAKLEDSAVYLCASSYKGTSGGTGEQYFGPGTRLTVT.

The chain couples TRBV5-1 to TRBJ2-5; D not certain. There are 14 residues in the CDR3. Germline CDR1 reads SGHRS; CDR2 reads YFSETQ. Trimming stripped 1 base from V and 3 bases from J, with 10 bases between. The CDR3 sequence: CASSLSRAEETQYF. The CDR3 bases are TGCGCCAGCAGCTTGAGCCGGGCGGAAGAGACCCAGTACTTC.

The chain couples TRBV5-1 to TRBJ2-5, with D unclear. Trimming took 1 base from V and 1 from J, leaving 23 bases between them. There are 19 residues in the CDR3. Germline CDR1 is SGHRS and CDR2 is YFSETQ. CDR3 nucleotide sequence: TGCGCCAGCAGCTTGTTTAGTTTGGAGAGGACGCTCAGCCAAGAGACCCAGTACTTC. Its translation: CASSLFSLERTLSQETQYF.

As regards this clonotype: With a much larger clone just one base away, this may be a read error. The rearrangement links TRBV5-5 to TRBJ2-1; 8 bases match TRBD2. The CDR3 covers 15 residues. Trimming removed 2 bases from V and 7 bases from J; junction bases left unmatched: 8. Germline V lookup: CDR1 SGHKS, CDR2 YYEKEE (reference sequence). The CDR3 here is CASSFVVAGMNEQFF. The CDR3 DNA reads as TGTGCCAGCAGCTTTGTGGTAGCGGGGATGAATGAGCAGTTCTTC.

This clonotype was detected only a few times. The CDR3 sequence: CASSLVETSGYEQYF. CDR3 in DNA: TGTGCCAGCAGCTTAGTCGAGACTAGCGGCTACGAGCAGTACTTC. V gene TRBV7-2 combines with J gene TRBJ2-7; TRBD2 agrees at 9 bases. The CDR3 totals 15 residues. CDR1 is SGHTA and CDR2 is FQGNSA in the germline V gene. The V segment lost 1 base and the J segment 3 bases; nucleotides outside the gene matches: 4.

Only a few counts were recorded for this clonotype. The V and J genes are TRBV5-1 and TRBJ2-1; 7 nucleotides align to TRBD2. The CDR3 covers 12 residues. The germline gives CDR1 SGHRS, CDR2 YFSETQ. V gave up 0 bases and J gave up 13 bases; unmatched junction bases: 4. In DNA form, the CDR3 reads TGCGCCAGCAGCTTGGTAGTGACTAGCCAGTTCTTC. It specifies CASSLVVTSQFF.

This clonotype was found a few times. V and J are TRBV5-6 and TRBJ2-1; 7 bases match TRBD1. This CDR3 region has 17 residues. Trimming at V came to 0 bases and at J to 5 bases, leaving 11 bases not matched to a gene. CDR1 and CDR2 from the germline V gene are SGHDT and YYEEEE. The CDR3 sequence: CASSLGIRAGGNNEQFF. The CDR3 coding sequence is TGTGCCAGCAGCTTGGGTATTAGGGCAGGGGGTAACAATGAGCAGTTCTTC.

This clonotype was seen at least ten times. This sequence joins TRBV5-1 and TRBJ2-7; D is uncertain. This CDR3 has 12 residues. Germline assignment: CDR1 SGHRS and CDR2 YFSETQ. Trimming removed 3 bases at V and 4 bases at J, with 8 bases between. The CDR3 protein is CASSSGRYEQYF. CDR3 sequence (DNA): TGCGCCAGCAGCTCCGGACGGTACGAGCAGTACTTC.

This rearrangement joins TRBV5-5 to TRBJ2-1, with D possibly TRBD2 on 5 matching bases. This CDR3 region has 17 residues. The ends were cut back, 2 bases at V and 0 bases at J, with 15 bases in the middle. Germline lookup yields CDR1 SGHKS and CDR2 YYEKEE (reference sequence). CDR3 nucleotides: TGTGCCAGCAGCTTTTTAAGCGGCGGCAGCTCCTACAATGAGCAGTTCTTC. Encoded protein: CASSFLSGGSSYNEQFF. Full variable domain (outside the CDR3, taken from reference TRBV5-5 and TRBJ2-1): DAGVTQSPTHLIKTRGQQVTLRCSPISGHKSVSWYQQVLGQGPQFIFQYYEKEERGRGNFPDRFSARQFPNYSSELNVNALLLGDSALYLCASSFLSGGSSYNEQFFGPGTRLTVL.

The chain has TRBV6-5 and TRBJ2-7, with 7 nucleotides matching TRBD1. Looked up from germline, CDR1 is MNHEY and CDR2 is SVGAGI. Losses at the gene ends were 5 bases for V and 3 bases for J; bases not matched to a gene: 7. This CDR3 has 14 residues. The DNA of the CDR3 is TGTGCCAGCAGTAACAGGGGAATGAGCTACGAGCAGTACTTC. This gives the protein CASSNRGMSYEQYF.

The J gene is TRBJ2-3, the V gene TRBV7-9, with 7 bases that match TRBD2. The germline V gene has CDR1 SEHNR and CDR2 FQNEAQ (reference sequence). CDR3 length equals 15 residues. With 5 bases clipped from V and 5 bases from J, the junction kept 10 bases outside the gene matches. CDR3 region: CASSPPSGEVDTQYF. The CDR3 DNA sequence: TGTGCCAGCAGCCCCCCTAGCGGAGAAGTAGATACGCAGTATTTT.

The rearrangement uses TRBV28 and TRBJ1-2, with 7 bases lining up with TRBD1. V lost 5 bases to trimming and J lost 7 bases; unmatched junction nucleotides: 4. Germline loops: CDR1 MDHEN, CDR2 SYDVKM. This CDR3 has 12 amino acids. The chain's CDR3 is CASSRDRSGYTF. The CDR3 DNA sequence: TGTGCCAGCAGTAGGGACAGAAGTGGCTACACCTTC.

This chain links TRBV7-2 with TRBJ2-5, with 11 bases that match TRBD2. Trimming at V came to 5 bases and at J to 2 bases, leaving 7 bases not matched to a gene. The CDR3 has 16 amino acids. Germline CDR1 reads SGHTA; CDR2 reads FQGNSA. CDR3 in amino acids: CASSPWTSGLQETQYF. For the CDR3, the DNA is TGTGCCAGCAGCCCGTGGACTAGCGGGTTACAAGAGACCCAGTACTTC.

This clonotype was detected only a few times. The V call is TRBV27, the J call TRBJ2-7; TRBD2 matches 9 bases. The CDR3 has 14 amino acids. V shed 0 bases, J shed 5 bases, and the junction held 2 bases outside the gene matches. Germline CDR1 is MNHEY and CDR2 is SMNVEV (reference sequence). DNA of the CDR3: TGTGCCAGCAGTTTATCGCCTAGCGGGAACGAGCAGTACTTC. This gives the protein CASSLSPSGNEQYF.

This clonotype was observed a few times. This rearrangement joins TRBV5-5 to TRBJ2-3; D not resolved. This CDR3 has 13 residues. Germline V gene sequence: CDR1 SGHKS, CDR2 YYEKEE (reference sequence). V was pared by 1 base and J by 4 bases, with 7 bases between. Here the CDR3 DNA reads TGTGCCAGCAGCTTGAGGACCGCAGATACGCAGTATTTT. Its translation is CASSLRTADTQYF.

The table lists this clonotype with a few counts. The V call is TRBV19, the J call TRBJ2-7, with D perhaps given as TRBD1 or TRBD2 (5 bases each). Germline values: CDR1 LNHDA, CDR2 SQIVND (reference sequence). This CDR3 has 13 amino acids. Trimming took off 6 bases at V and 3 bases at J, with 12 bases between the two ends. CDR3 amino acids: CASRRDPLYEQYF. DNA for the CDR3: TGTGCCAGTAGGAGGGACCCCCTCTACGAGCAGTACTTC. The full variable domain, with the rest looked up from reference TRBV19 and TRBJ2-7, is DGGITQSPKYLFRKEGQNVTLSCEQNLNHDAMYWYRQDPGQGLRLIYYSQIVNDFQKGDIAEGYSVSREKKESFPLTVTSAQKNPTAFYLCASRRDPLYEQYFGPGTRLTVT.

This clonotype was recorded at least ten times. The chain has TRBV10-3 and TRBJ2-3; 9 nucleotides align to TRBD2. CDR3 size: 17 residues. After removal of 0 bases from V and 4 bases from J, the junction contained 8 bases not matched to a gene. The V gene's germline CDR1 is ENHRY and CDR2 SYGVKD. In DNA form, the CDR3 reads TGTGCCATCAGTGAGTCTGGCGGGAGGGCTGGAGCAGATACGCAGTATTTT. It translates to CAISESGGRAGADTQYF.

Ten or more counts support this clonotype. V gene TRBV4-3 combines with J gene TRBJ2-5; 9 bases fit TRBD2. The CDR3 consists of 19 residues. Losses at the gene ends were 4 bases for V and 0 bases for J; bases not matched to a gene: 15. Germline-derived CDR1 and CDR2 are LGHNA and YSLEER. In DNA form, the CDR3 reads TGCGCCAGCAGCCCCGGACTAGCGTATTGGGTAGGGTACCAAGAGACCCAGTACTTC. This encodes CASSPGLAYWVGYQETQYF.

The chain uses TRBV28 and TRBJ2-7; D is undetermined. The CDR3 is made up of 12 amino acids. V lost 6 bases and J lost 0, with 6 bases in between. Germline V gene lookup returns CDR1 MDHEN and CDR2 SYDVKM. CDR3 in amino acids: CASRAFSYEQYF. The CDR3, as DNA: TGTGCCAGCAGGGCCTTCTCCTACGAGCAGTACTTC.

This clonotype was observed a few times. The V and J genes are TRBV6-5 and TRBJ2-1; TRBD2 aligns across 10 bases. Per the germline V gene, CDR1 is MNHEY and CDR2 is SVGAGI. The CDR3 runs 22 residues. V shed 8 bases, J shed 6 bases, and the junction held 31 bases outside the gene matches. DNA of the CDR3: TGTGCCAGCCTCCGCCTCTCCTCGACAGGGTCAGCGGGAGGGCCGTGGGGCAATGAGCAGTTCTTC. Protein: CASLRLSSTGSAGGPWGNEQFF.